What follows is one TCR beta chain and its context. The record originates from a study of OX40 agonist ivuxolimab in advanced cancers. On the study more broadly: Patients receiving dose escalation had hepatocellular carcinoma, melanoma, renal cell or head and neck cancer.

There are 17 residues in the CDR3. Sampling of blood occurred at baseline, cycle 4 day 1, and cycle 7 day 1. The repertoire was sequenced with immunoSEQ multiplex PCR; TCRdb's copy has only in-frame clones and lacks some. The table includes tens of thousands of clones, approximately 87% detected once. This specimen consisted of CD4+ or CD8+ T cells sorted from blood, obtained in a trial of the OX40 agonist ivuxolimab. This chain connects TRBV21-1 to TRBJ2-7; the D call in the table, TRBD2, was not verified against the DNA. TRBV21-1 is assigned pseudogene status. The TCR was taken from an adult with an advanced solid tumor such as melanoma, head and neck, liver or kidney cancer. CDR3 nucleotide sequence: TGTGCCAGCAGCAAATTCGTATTGGGCCGGGAGCAATACGAGCAGTACTTC. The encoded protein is CASSKFVLGREQYEQYF.